This TCR beta chain was retrieved from a study of T cells after yellow fever vaccination. This clonotype appeared a few times. From the 5' RACE reads, TCRdb called clonotypes with MiXCR, one entry per CDR3 protein. The table has over 250,000 distinct CDR3 sequences, over 3.5% seen once; the top ten hold around 23%. Germline V lookup: CDR1 DFQATT, CDR2 SNEGSKA (reference sequence). The CDR3 is 12 amino acids. V dropped 7 bases and J dropped 5; count of bases not matched to a gene: 3. The gene calls are TRBV20-1 and TRBJ2-5; TRBD2 agrees at 11 bases. Here the sequenced sample was PBMCs, taken 5 days after the yellow fever booster vaccination. The receptor was derived from a man aged 18 to 29 who received the YFV17D yellow fever vaccine. CDR3 DNA: TGCAGTGGACTAGCGGGGAGGGAGACCCAGTACTTC. It encodes CSGLAGRETQYF.